Listed here are 28 T cell receptor beta chains from one sample, sequenced in a study of blood T cell repertoires in COVID-19. Clones were read by immunoSEQ multiplex PCR, and TCRdb kept only the in-frame ones, dropping some. The table shows about 58,000 clones, with under 90% occurring only once. Sequencing was done on a sample of peripheral blood. These TCRs come from a man between 40 and 49 years old with active COVID-19.

This chain connects TRBV5-1 to TRBJ1-5; tentative D call: TRBD1 (6 bases). The germline CDR1 and CDR2 sequences are SGHRS and YFSETQ. CDR3 length: 15 amino acids. Between the trimmed V and J ends, which lost 0 bases and 7 bases, there was a span of 14 bases. CDR3: CASSLAGGARQPQHF. As DNA, the CDR3 is TGCGCCAGCAGCTTGGCGGGGGGCGCACGCCAGCCCCAGCATTTT.

V gene TRBV27 combines with J gene TRBJ2-7; unclear D gene. Trimming pared 5 bases from V and 2 bases from J, leaving 10 bases between. Germline assignment: CDR1 MNHEY and CDR2 SMNVEV (reference sequence). CDR3 length equals 13 residues. The CDR3 region has the DNA TGTGCCAGCAGTCCCGGTCCGGCCTACGAGCAGTACTTC. This codes for CASSPGPAYEQYF.

This clone was seen more than once but under ten times. The chain uses TRBV4-1 and TRBJ1-4; D gene uncertain. V shed 0 bases and J shed 10 bases, with 9 bases lying between them. There are 13 residues in the CDR3. Germline V CDR1 and CDR2: MGHRA, YSYEKL. The CDR3: CASSQEDTGKLFF. DNA for the CDR3: TGCGCCAGCAGCCAAGAAGACACCGGAAAACTGTTTTTT.

The V call is TRBV28, the J call TRBJ1-4, with no clear D. V was clipped by 5 bases and J by 8 bases, with 9 bases between them. The CDR3 has 12 residues. CDR1 is MDHEN and CDR2 is SYDVKM in the germline V gene. The CDR3 sequence: CASSQRGEKLFF. In DNA form, the CDR3 reads TGTGCCAGCAGTCAGCGAGGGGAAAAACTGTTTTTT.

This chain uses TRBV27 with TRBJ2-7; TRBD1 might be the D (5 bases). V was clipped by 5 bases and J by 6 bases, with 23 bases between them. Germline V lookup: CDR1 MNHEY, CDR2 SMNVEV (reference sequence). The CDR3 spans 16 residues. CDR3 bases: TGTGCCAGCAGTCCCTATCAGGGCAGGGCGTCTCTCGAGCAGTACTTC. This gives the protein CASSPYQGRASLEQYF.

V is TRBV19 and J is TRBJ1-5, with 7 bases aligning to TRBD1. V was pared by 6 bases and J by 4 bases, with 6 bases of the junction left unmatched. Germline CDR1 and CDR2: LNHDA and SQIVND (reference sequence). The CDR3 loop spans 14 amino acids. The CDR3 DNA is TGTGCCAGTAGCCCGGGACAGAAGAATCAGCCCCAGCATTTT. Translated: CASSPGQKNQPQHF.

This chain joins TRBV27 and TRBJ2-3; D perhaps matches TRBD1 (5 bases). Germline values: CDR1 MNHEY, CDR2 SMNVEV (reference sequence). The V and J ends lost 6 bases and 6 bases respectively, with 19 bases between them. The length of the CDR3 is 15 residues. The CDR3 nucleotides are TGTGCCAGCAGCTGGCAGGGTACCTCTACGGATACGCAGTATTTT. It codes for CASSWQGTSTDTQYF.

There are a few counts of this clone. The chain couples TRBV6-5 to TRBJ1-5; weak D call: TRBD1 (5 bases). V dropped 5 bases and J dropped 11 bases, with 19 bases sitting between them. This CDR3 comprises 14 residues. CDR1 is MNHEY and CDR2 is SVGAGI in the germline V gene. This chain's CDR3 is CASSLSGGMMAQHF. In nucleotides, the CDR3 is TGTGCCAGCAGTCTATCGGGGGGGATGATGGCCCAGCATTTT.

This clone was found once. The genes are TRBV5-4 and TRBJ2-4, with TRBD1 identical over 10 bases. The J segment lost 0 bases and the V segment lost 4 bases, leaving 7 bases of the junction unmatched. The CDR3 length is 17 residues. Germline values: CDR1 SGHNT, CDR2 YYREEE (reference sequence). The CDR3 DNA sequence: TGTGCCAGCAGCCCACGGACAGGGGGGCTAGCCAAAAACATTCAGTACTTC. This translates into CASSPRTGGLAKNIQYF.

Relative to its sample, this clone is medium-sized (0.01 to 0.1%). The chain has TRBV28 and TRBJ1-4, with 8 positions matching TRBD1. Germline V gene lookup returns CDR1 MDHEN and CDR2 SYDVKM. J was trimmed by 5 bases and V by 6 bases; bases with no gene match: 8. The CDR3 runs 15 residues. The CDR3 bases are TGTGCCAGCAGATGGGACAGGAAAGGGAATGAAAAACTGTTTTTT. It encodes CASRWDRKGNEKLFF.

The chain combines TRBV19 with TRBJ1-2; D gene unclear. Trimming took off 3 bases at V and 2 bases at J, with 7 bases between the two ends. The CDR3 covers 13 residues. In germline, CDR1 is LNHDA, CDR2 SQIVND (reference sequence). CDR3 region: CASSMRRNYGYTF. The CDR3 coding sequence is TGTGCCAGTAGTATGAGGCGGAACTATGGCTACACCTTC.

The chain recombines TRBV30 with TRBJ2-1; TRBD2 agrees at 13 bases. The CDR3 has 14 residues. V was clipped by 5 bases and J by 7 bases; unmatched bases: 5. Germline-derived CDR1 and CDR2 are GTSNPN and SVGIG (reference sequence). CDR3 residues: CAWSRLAGGNEQFF. CDR3 coding DNA: TGTGCCTGGTCAAGACTAGCGGGAGGAAATGAGCAGTTCTTC.

The chain employs TRBV30 and TRBJ2-1, with 9 bases that match TRBD2. CDR1 GTSNPN and CDR2 SVGIG come from the germline V gene (reference sequence). This CDR3 comprises 15 residues. V gave up 0 bases and J gave up 8 bases; unmatched junction bases: 8. The CDR3, as DNA: TGTGCCTGGAGTGTCTCCCTAGCGGGATCCGATGAGCAGTTCTTC. Its protein is CAWSVSLAGSDEQFF.

The chain recombines TRBV2 with TRBJ1-2, with 9 bases lining up with TRBD1. The V segment lost 6 bases and the J segment 2 bases; nucleotides outside the gene matches: 7. Germline CDR1 SNHLY, CDR2 FYNNEI. The CDR3 totals 15 residues. The CDR3 nucleotides are TGTGCCAGCAGGGGGGGACAGGGATCAAACTATGGCTACACCTTC. It is translated as CASRGGQGSNYGYTF.

This clone was picked up one time. This chain connects TRBV7-8 to TRBJ1-1, with 10 bases aligning to TRBD1. The CDR3 is 15 amino acids. Germline values: CDR1 SGHVS, CDR2 FQNEAQ. V lost 4 bases to trimming and J lost 5 bases; unmatched junction nucleotides: 7. CDR3 sequence reads: CASSWGQGPGTEAFF. CDR3 DNA sequence: TGTGCCAGCAGCTGGGGACAGGGGCCGGGAACTGAAGCTTTCTTT.

This clone was seen once. The chain recombines TRBV9 with TRBJ1-1, with D possibly matching TRBD1 (5 bases). Germline lookup yields CDR1 SGDLS and CDR2 YYNGEE. Trimming shortened V by 3 bases and J by 3 bases, and 15 bases separated the two germline ends. The CDR3 is 15 residues long. Here the CDR3 reads CASSASTETYTEAFF. The CDR3 DNA follows: TGTGCCAGCAGCGCGTCGACAGAGACGTACACTGAAGCTTTCTTT.

This sequence joins TRBV19 and TRBJ1-2; D uncertain. CDR3 length equals 16 residues. Trimming removed 6 bases at V and 4 bases at J, with 21 bases between. Germline CDR1 is LNHDA and CDR2 is SQIVND (reference sequence). DNA for the CDR3: TGTGCCAGTAGGGATCCGGGAACGAGAGAGGGCTATGGCTACACCTTC. Translating it yields CASRDPGTREGYGYTF.

The V gene is TRBV19, the J gene TRBJ2-1; maybe TRBD2 (6 bases). This CDR3 is built from 14 residues. The germline V gene has CDR1 LNHDA and CDR2 SQIVND (reference sequence). The V and J ends lost 7 bases and 3 bases respectively, with 13 bases between them. The CDR3 loop reads CASTRDSNYNEQFF. CDR3 sequence (DNA): TGTGCCAGTACTCGGGACTCCAACTACAATGAGCAGTTCTTC.

The CDR3 sequence is CASSFFGLAGADTQYF. CDR3 nucleotide sequence: TGTGCCAGCAGTTTCTTCGGACTAGCGGGAGCAGATACGCAGTATTTT. The chain is built from TRBV27 and TRBJ2-3, with TRBD2 matching over 13 bases. CDR3 length equals 16 residues. V dropped 3 bases and J dropped 4; count of bases not matched to a gene: 4. Germline V lookup: CDR1 MNHEY, CDR2 SMNVEV (reference sequence).

This clone has more than one count but fewer than ten. CDR3 in amino acids: CASSLGQTASDTQYF. DNA for the CDR3: TGTGCCAGCAGTTTAGGTCAGACAGCGTCAGATACGCAGTATTTT. The chain joins TRBV28 to TRBJ2-3; a possible D gene is TRBD1 (5 bases). This CDR3 spans 15 amino acids. Trimming removed 2 bases at V and 4 bases at J, with 13 bases between. Germline CDR1 and CDR2: MDHEN and SYDVKM.

The genes are TRBV2 and TRBJ2-5; 11 bases match TRBD2. Trimming removed 11 bases from V and 5 bases from J; junction bases left unmatched: 13. Germline lookup yields CDR1 SNHLY and CDR2 FYNNEI. The CDR3 loop spans 15 amino acids. The CDR3 is CAVPGLAAMGETQYF. CDR3 nucleotide sequence: TGTGCCGTCCCGGGACTAGCGGCGATGGGGGAGACCCAGTACTTC.

The chain uses TRBV4-1 and TRBJ2-4; 14 nucleotides match TRBD2. The CDR3 is made up of 18 amino acids. Germline V gene sequence: CDR1 MGHRA, CDR2 YSYEKL. V shed 6 bases and J 3 bases; nucleotides not matched to a gene: 10. The CDR3 loop reads CASRGTSGRRGDKNIQYF. Here the CDR3 DNA reads TGCGCCAGCAGGGGGACTAGCGGGAGAAGGGGGGACAAAAACATTCAGTACTTC.

This clone showed up just once. The V and J genes are TRBV5-1 and TRBJ2-3; D gene ambiguous. The CDR3 totals 14 residues. Germline V gene lookup returns CDR1 SGHRS and CDR2 YFSETQ. Trimming removed 4 bases from V and 2 bases from J, with 11 bases in between. The CDR3 is CASSPRVNTDTQYF. The CDR3 DNA sequence: TGCGCCAGCAGCCCACGGGTTAACACAGATACGCAGTATTTT. The full variable domain, completed using reference TRBV5-1 and TRBJ2-3, is KAGVTQTPRYLIKTRGQQVTLSCSPISGHRSVSWYQQTPGQGLQFLFEYFSETQRNKGNFPGRFSGRQFSNSRSEMNVSTLELGDSALYLCASSPRVNTDTQYFGPGTRLTVL.

The rearrangement joins TRBV6-1 to TRBJ1-2; TRBD1 matches at 7 bases. Per the germline V gene, CDR1 is MNHNS and CDR2 is SASEGT. Losses at the gene ends were 1 base for V and 8 bases for J; bases not matched to a gene: 7. This CDR3 has 14 amino acids. The CDR3 DNA sequence: TGTGCCAGCAGTGAAGTTGACAGGGCAAAGGGCTACACCTTC. Its protein product is CASSEVDRAKGYTF.

The chain uses TRBV9 and TRBJ2-3, with TRBD2 matching over 9 bases. Trimming removed 5 bases from V and 3 bases from J; junction bases left unmatched: 4. The CDR3 is made up of 14 amino acids. Per the germline V gene, CDR1 is SGDLS and CDR2 is YYNGEE. The CDR3 DNA is TGTGCCAGCAGTTTTAGCGGGGGTACAGATACGCAGTATTTT. Encoded protein: CASSFSGGTDTQYF.

The genes are TRBV23-1 and TRBJ2-1; 7 bases match TRBD1. TRBV23-1 has ORF status, its function being uncertain. This CDR3 has 16 residues. Trimming removed 2 bases from V and 2 bases from J; junction bases left unmatched: 6. CDR3 DNA: TGCGCCAGCAGTCAAACCCCAGACAGGGCCTACAATGAGCAGTTCTTC. As protein: CASSQTPDRAYNEQFF.

This clone was counted a single time. This rearrangement joins TRBV30 to TRBJ2-2; 10 bases agree with TRBD2. There are 13 residues in the CDR3. The germline V gene encodes CDR1 GTSNPN and CDR2 SVGIG (reference sequence). Trimming took 7 bases from V and 6 from J; bases not matched to a gene: 5. CDR3 region: CAYEREGAGELFF. The CDR3 DNA follows: TGTGCCTACGAGCGGGAGGGTGCCGGGGAGCTGTTTTTT.

The rearrangement uses TRBV5-8 and TRBJ2-2, with 7 bases fitting TRBD2. Germline-derived CDR1 and CDR2 are SGHTS and YDEGEE. With V trimmed by 0 bases and J by 5 bases, 4 bases remained unmatched. The CDR3 spans 15 residues. CDR3 amino acids: CASSLAGGYTGELFF. CDR3 nucleotides: TGTGCCAGCAGCTTGGCGGGGGGATATACCGGGGAGCTGTTTTTT.